The source of this T cell receptor beta chain is a study of blood T cell repertoires in COVID-19. Study information: Italy, Spain and the United States were the sources of the convalescent and acute COVID-19 samples. Sample material is recorded as cDNA or gDNA derived from T cells, B-cell-depleted T cells, or PBMCs.

CDR3 size: 15 residues. V was shortened by 2 bases and J by 2 bases, with 13 bases between the two germline ends. Germline lookup yields CDR1 SGHRS and CDR2 YFSETQ. Authors' processing steps: Reference gene primers were amplified, and this amplification served to estimate nucleated cell counts. The table came from immunoSEQ multiplex PCR; TCRdb's copy has only in-frame clones and leaves some out. That table supplies the V and J calls and clone size; D and trimming were determined from the DNA. The sample has hundreds of thousands of clones; approximately 90% are singletons. This clone has ten or more counts.

V is TRBV5-1 and J is TRBJ1-2; D not certain. The specimen sequenced was peripheral blood. This sequence was found in a woman aged 30 to 39 with active or convalescent COVID-19. The DNA for the CDR3 is TGCGCCAGCAGCTTTTCCCTCCTCGAGAACTATGGCTACACCTTC. As protein: CASSFSLLENYGYTF.